Shown below are 17 T cell receptor beta chains from a single sample sequenced in a study of blood T cell repertoires in COVID-19. The method was immunoSEQ multiplex PCR; TCRdb's version includes in-frame clones alone and lacks a portion of them. Of about 310,000 clones listed, around 90% are singletons. The sequenced sample consisted of peripheral blood. All receptors derive from a man in his forties or fifties with active or convalescent COVID-19.

This clone was observed a few times. The genes are TRBV4-1 and TRBJ2-5; D may be TRBD2 (5 bases). The germline V gene encodes CDR1 MGHRA and CDR2 YSYEKL. The CDR3 extends over 15 amino acids. Trimming shortened V by 5 bases and J by 1 base, and 14 bases separated the two germline ends. CDR3 protein: CASSIREGSQETQYF. The DNA for the CDR3 is TGCGCCAGCAGCATTCGTGAGGGTTCCCAAGAGACCCAGTACTTC.

Only one count was recorded for this clone. V gene TRBV19 combines with J gene TRBJ1-2; no clear D gene. This CDR3 is 14 amino acids long. Trimming stripped 5 bases from V and 4 bases from J, with 14 bases between. The germline CDR1 and CDR2 sequences are LNHDA and SQIVND (reference sequence). The chain's CDR3 is CASSRQISSYGYTF. CDR3 nucleotide sequence: TGTGCCAGTAGTCGCCAGATATCTAGCTATGGCTACACCTTC.

V gene TRBV5-4 combines with J gene TRBJ1-1; D call uncertain. The CDR3 extends over 15 amino acids. In germline, CDR1 is SGHNT, CDR2 YYREEE (reference sequence). Deletions cut 4 bases from V and 5 bases from J, with 18 bases between. This CDR3 is CASSPAAGVRTEAFF. For the CDR3, the DNA is TGTGCCAGCAGCCCGGCGGCGGGTGTACGGACTGAAGCTTTCTTT. Based on the CDR3 plus reference TRBV5-4 and TRBJ1-1, the full variable domain is ETGVTQSPTHLIKTRGQQVTLRCSSQSGHNTVSWYQQALGQGPQFIFQYYREEENGRGNFPPRFSGLQFPNYSSELNVNALELDDSALYLCASSPAAGVRTEAFFGQGTRLTVV.

This clone was seen only a few times. The chain combines TRBV19 with TRBJ2-7; no clear D gene. Germline CDR1 is LNHDA and CDR2 is SQIVND (reference sequence). The length of the CDR3 is 14 residues. The V and J ends lost 8 bases and 9 bases respectively, with 23 bases between them. The CDR3 DNA reads TGTGCCAGTTCTCCTAATGCAGGCACTCAAGGGCAGTACTTC. This sequence encodes CASSPNAGTQGQYF.

The V and J genes are TRBV5-4 and TRBJ2-1; D might be TRBD2 (7 bases). This CDR3 has 14 residues. V dropped 6 bases and J dropped 9 bases, with 19 bases sitting between them. CDR1 is SGHNT and CDR2 is YYREEE in the germline V gene (reference sequence). DNA of the CDR3: TGTGCCAGCACCCTGATGAGGGGGGGAAGTGAGCAGTTCTTC. This translates into CASTLMRGGSEQFF.

J is TRBJ1-2 and V is TRBV24-1; D ambiguous. The CDR3 is made up of 13 amino acids. The V end lost 2 bases, the J end lost 8 bases, and 11 bases lay between the germline ends. Germline values: CDR1 KGHDR, CDR2 SFDVKD. In nucleotides, the CDR3 is TGTGCCACCAGTGATTCACTCTTCGGGGGCTACACCTTC. Encoded protein: CATSDSLFGGYTF.

The chain links TRBV18 to TRBJ2-3, with 10 bases identical to TRBD2. This CDR3 comprises 17 residues. V was clipped by 2 bases and J by 1 base; unmatched bases: 6. CDR1 and CDR2 from the germline V gene are KGHSH and LQKENI. The CDR3 loop reads CASSPLSGREGTDTQYF. In DNA, the CDR3 is TGTGCCAGCTCACCATTGAGCGGGAGGGAAGGCACAGATACGCAGTATTTT. Combining the CDR3 with reference TRBV18 and TRBJ2-3 gives the whole variable domain NAGVMQNPRHLVRRRGQEARLRCSPMKGHSHVYWYRQLPEEGLKFMVYLQKENIIDESGMPKERFSAEFPKEGPSILRIQQVVRGDSAAYFCASSPLSGREGTDTQYFGPGTRLTVL.

CDR3 region: CASSYSRVPETQYF. DNA of the CDR3: TGTGCCAGCAGTTACTCGAGGGTCCCGGAGACCCAGTACTTC. The chain employs TRBV6-5 and TRBJ2-5; perhaps TRBD2 as D (5 bases). The CDR3 runs 14 residues. Germline assignment: CDR1 MNHEY and CDR2 SVGAGI. Trimming shortened V by 0 bases and J by 5 bases, and 10 bases separated the two germline ends.

The chain recombines TRBV6-2 or TRBV6-3 with TRBJ1-2, with D hard to call. Looked up from germline, CDR1 is MNHEY and CDR2 is SVGEGT. This CDR3 is built from 13 residues. The V and J ends lost 6 bases and 2 bases respectively, with 10 bases between them. CDR3 protein: CASSEDRNYGYTF. CDR3 in DNA: TGTGCCAGCAGCGAGGATCGGAACTATGGCTACACCTTC.

The sample holds one count of this clone. The rearrangement joins TRBV5-5 to TRBJ1-3, with 9 bases identical to TRBD1. Germline V gene data show CDR1 as SGHKS and CDR2 as YYEKEE (reference sequence). The CDR3 has 17 residues. V dropped 4 bases and J dropped 4; count of bases not matched to a gene: 12. The CDR3 here is CASSNTPQGAIGNTIYF. For the CDR3, the DNA is TGTGCCAGCAGCAACACCCCACAGGGGGCCATCGGAAACACCATATATTTT.

The rearrangement links TRBV6-4 to TRBJ2-1; weak D call: TRBD1 (6 bases). The CDR3 spans 19 residues. Germline-derived CDR1 and CDR2 are MRHNA and SNTAGT. Deletions cut 3 bases from V and 0 bases from J, with 21 bases between. CDR3 coding DNA: TGTGCCAGCAGTGATTGTAATATAGGGACACCTAGCTCCTACAATGAGCAGTTCTTC. Protein: CASSDCNIGTPSSYNEQFF.

The chain combines TRBV5-6 with TRBJ1-2; 8 bases align to TRBD1. The CDR3 length is 14 residues. Germline CDR1 is SGHDT and CDR2 is YYEEEE. V shed 4 bases and J 5 bases; nucleotides not matched to a gene: 7. The CDR3 loop is CASSTTGGSYGYTF. The CDR3 DNA is TGTGCCAGCAGCACCACAGGGGGTTCATATGGCTACACCTTC.

The chain recombines TRBV7-8 with TRBJ2-3, with 8 bases that match TRBD2. J gave up 0 bases and V 4 bases, and 6 bases lay outside the gene matches. The CDR3 is 16 residues long. Per germline, CDR1 SGHVS and CDR2 FQNEAQ. This chain's CDR3 is CASSSRGGTSTDTQYF. The CDR3 DNA sequence: TGTGCCAGCAGCTCCCGCGGGGGGACCAGCACAGATACGCAGTATTTT.

In DNA, the CDR3 is TGTGCCTTACAGGGTAAACCCCTCTATGGCTACACCTTC. Protein sequence: CALQGKPLYGYTF. The chain employs TRBV30 and TRBJ1-2; possibly TRBD1 for D (6 bases). This CDR3 region has 13 residues. Germline CDR1 GTSNPN, CDR2 SVGIG (reference sequence). V was clipped by 7 bases and J by 4 bases, with 16 bases between them.

This clone is a singleton in its sample. The rearrangement uses TRBV5-1 and TRBJ2-3; 9 nucleotides match TRBD2. CDR1 SGHRS and CDR2 YFSETQ come from the germline V gene. After removal of 5 bases from V and 0 bases from J, the junction contained 4 bases not matched to a gene. The CDR3 loop spans 15 amino acids. CDR3: CASRGLAASTDTQYF. The CDR3 nucleotides are TGCGCCAGCAGGGGACTAGCAGCTAGCACAGATACGCAGTATTTT.

The chain employs TRBV15 and TRBJ2-1; D gene ambiguous. The CDR3 spans 13 residues. Trimming removed 0 bases at V and 11 bases at J, with 11 bases between. Germline V CDR1 and CDR2: LNHNV, YYDKDF (reference sequence). The CDR3 is CATSRDEVDKQFF. CDR3 in DNA: TGTGCCACCAGCAGAGATGAAGTAGATAAGCAGTTCTTC. The full variable domain, with the rest looked up from reference TRBV15 and TRBJ2-1, is DAMVIQNPRYQVTQFGKPVTLSCSQTLNHNVMYWYQQKSSQAPKLLFHYYDKDFNNEADTPDNFQSRRPNTSFCFLDIRSPGLGDTAMYLCATSRDEVDKQFFGPGTRLTVL.

The rearrangement joins TRBV10-3 to TRBJ2-1; 10 nucleotides align to TRBD2. The junction had 6 bases not matched to a gene; V was cut back by 6 bases and J by 4 bases. The CDR3 has 15 residues. Germline V gene data show CDR1 as ENHRY and CDR2 as SYGVKD. The CDR3: CAIRASGREYNEQFF. CDR3 coding DNA: TGTGCCATCAGGGCAAGCGGGAGGGAGTACAATGAGCAGTTCTTC.